This T cell receptor beta chain was found in a study of cytomegalovirus exposure and HLA in healthy donors. Use of 60 Vbeta and 13 Jbeta primers characterized the PCR. The method was immunoSEQ multiplex PCR; TCRdb's version includes in-frame clones alone and lacks a portion of them. The table includes approximately 140,000 clones, around 73% detected once. Trimming removed 1 base from V and 10 bases from J; junction bases left unmatched: 6. The CDR3 spans 15 residues. In germline, CDR1 is KGHSH, CDR2 LQKENI. General observations from the study: The study had only CMV serostatus as immune exposure information. For presence/absence analyses, sequencing depth was assumed to be roughly uniform across donors. Later analysis showed most CMV-associated TCR beta chains appearing HLA-restricted.

About this clone: Its antigen is not known.

The sequence was obtained from a female donor in good health and CMV-seronegative. Sequencing was done on a sample of PBMCs. The V call is TRBV18, the J call TRBJ1-6; the match to TRBD1 covers 8 bases. This CDR3 is CASSPRADRESPLHF. The CDR3 DNA follows: TGTGCCAGCTCACCACGTGCGGACAGGGAATCACCCCTCCACTTT. Together with reference TRBV18 and TRBJ1-6, the CDR3 gives the full variable domain: NAGVMQNPRHLVRRRGQEARLRCSPMKGHSHVYWYRQLPEEGLKFMVYLQKENIIDESGMPKERFSAEFPKEGPSILRIQQVVRGDSAAYFCASSPRADRESPLHFGNGTRLTVT.